Listed below are T cell receptor beta chains from one sample, sequenced in a study of esophageal squamous cell carcinoma under preoperative chemotherapy. One entry per CDR3 protein results from TCRdb running MiXCR on the PCR reads. The data hold 15,000 to 20,000 distinct CDR3 sequences, with around 45% observed a single time. This specimen was acquired from a patient given preoperative chemotherapy. These TCRs come from a human donor with esophageal squamous cell carcinoma. The donor label of this sample is uncertain. The CDR3 runs from the conserved cysteine through the conserved F or W. Each record gives: CDR3 length, V gene, J gene, CDR3 protein.

>14|TRBV7-2|TRBJ1-5
CASSRQGGNQPQHF
>13|TRBV6-2/TRBV6-3|TRBJ2-1
CASRMSSYNEQFF
>15|TRBV7-3|-
CASSLTGTGVYEQYF
>14|TRBV6-1|-
CASSEEGWSYEQYF
>15|TRBV7-3|TRBJ2-7
CASSSEPTSVYEQYF
>24|TRBV25-1|TRBJ2-1
CASSVSGTSGAVSGRAFYRNEQFF
>18|TRBV19|-
CASIQREGLLANTDEQYF
>12|TRBV28|TRBJ2-5
CASSRDSIEQYF
>11|TRBV7-6|TRBJ2-3
CASSSGRSLYF
>12|TRBV7-8|TRBJ2-5
CASSLGGTTQYF
>16|TRBV7-2|TRBJ2-3
CASSSRDRVGSDTQYF
>14|TRBV7-3|TRBJ2-3
CASSLSAQQDTQYF
>14|TRBV7-6|TRBJ2-3
CASSRINGADTQYF
>13|TRBV7-2|TRBJ2-5
CASSPSVGGRQYF
>14|TRBV20-1|TRBJ2-5
CSAWTGGAGETQYF
>14|TRBV6-5|TRBJ1-6
CASSYRGSSSPLHF
>15|TRBV7-8|TRBJ2-3
CASSLTGSRKDTQYF
>15|TRBV6-4|TRBJ2-1
CASSADRGPYNEQFF
>15|TRBV11-3|TRBJ2-1
CASSLTGTGGNEQFF